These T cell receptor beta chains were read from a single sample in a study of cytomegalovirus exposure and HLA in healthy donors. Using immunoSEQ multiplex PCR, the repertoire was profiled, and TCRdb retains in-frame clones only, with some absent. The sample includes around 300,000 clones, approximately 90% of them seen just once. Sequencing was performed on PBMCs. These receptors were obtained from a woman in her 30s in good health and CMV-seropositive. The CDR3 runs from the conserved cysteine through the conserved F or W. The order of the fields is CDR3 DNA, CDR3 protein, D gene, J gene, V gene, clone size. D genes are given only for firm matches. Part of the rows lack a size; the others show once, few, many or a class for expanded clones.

TGTGCCAGCAGCTTATTCCGTAGCGGGCCGAACACCGGGGAGCTGTTTTTT | CASSLFRSGPNTGELFF | TRBD2 | TRBJ2-2 | TRBV5-6 | .
TGTGCCATCAGTGGAGCGGGACTAGCGGACAATGAGCAGTTCTTC | CAISGAGLADNEQFF | TRBD2 | TRBJ2-1 | TRBV10-3 | .
TGTGCCTGGACTGAACAGTCATATGGCTACACCTTC | CAWTEQSYGYTF | . | TRBJ1-2 | TRBV30 | .
TGCGCCAGCAGCTTGTCGGGGGGGCTGAATGAGCAGTTCTTC | CASSLSGGLNEQFF | TRBD2 | TRBJ2-1 | TRBV5-1 | .
TGTGCCAGCAGTTTAATCGGGTCAGGGGATGAAAAACTGTTTTTT | CASSLIGSGDEKLFF | . | TRBJ1-4 | TRBV27 | .
TGTGCCAGCAGCACTACGACGACAGGGAACAATGAGCAGTTCTTC | CASSTTTTGNNEQFF | TRBD1 | TRBJ2-1 | TRBV7-2 | .
TGTGCCAGCAGCCACGAATACGAGCAGTACTTC | CASSHEYEQYF | . | TRBJ2-7 | TRBV4-2 | .
TGTGCCAGCAGTCGAGTAGGGGGAAGGCTCAATCAGCCCCAGCATTTT | CASSRVGGRLNQPQHF | . | TRBJ1-5 | TRBV2 | few
TGTGCCAGCTCACCCGCGACAGGGGGCTCACCCCTCCACTTT | CASSPATGGSPLHF | TRBD1 | TRBJ1-6 | TRBV18 | .
TGTGCCAGCAGCTTACCCGGGGCTAGCACAGATACGCAGTATTTT | CASSLPGASTDTQYF | . | TRBJ2-3 | TRBV5-4 | .
TGTGCCACCAGCAGAGGCGGGGCGAACACCGGGGAGCTGTTTTTT | CATSRGGANTGELFF | . | TRBJ2-2 | TRBV15 | .
TGTGCCAGCTCAGTATCCCAGACGGGCACAGATACGCAGTATTTT | CASSVSQTGTDTQYF | . | TRBJ2-3 | TRBV18 | .
TGTGCCAGCAGCTTATTAAGGCAGGGAGCCGCCGGGGAGCTGTTTTTT | CASSLLRQGAAGELFF | . | TRBJ2-2 | TRBV7-9 | .
TGCGCCAGCAGCCAAATCAGGGGTAGTGAGCAGTACTTC | CASSQIRGSEQYF | . | TRBJ2-7 | TRBV4-3 | .
TGTGCCAGCAGCCTCAATTACGAGCAGTACTTC | CASSLNYEQYF | . | TRBJ2-7 | TRBV28 | once
TGTGCCAGCAGAACGGGACAGGAGAACACTGAAGCTTTCTTT | CASRTGQENTEAFF | TRBD1 | TRBJ1-1 | TRBV5-4 | .